The 24 T cell receptor beta chains below all came from one sample that was sequenced in a study of CD8+ T cells in alopecia areata. After isolation, RNA underwent reverse transcription to generate cDNA as the sequencing template. This table comes from immunoSEQ multiplex PCR, and its TCRdb copy is limited to in-frame clones, with some not included. The repertoire includes some 190,000 clones, around 51% of them detected once, and about a tenth sits in the top ten. Treatment meaning: oral pan-JAK inhibitor, 5-10 mg twice daily. Source: CD8+ T cells sorted from blood, taken between weeks 51 and 52, from a patient treated with tofacitinib. The receptors come from a human donor with alopecia areata.

The chain employs TRBV14 and TRBJ1-1; maybe TRBD1 (5 bases). Germline CDR1 SGHDN, CDR2 FVKESK. Trimming took off 1 base at V and 5 bases at J, with 11 bases between the two ends. The CDR3 length is 14 residues. This CDR3 is CASSQVGQGTEAFF. Here the CDR3 DNA reads TGTGCCAGCAGCCAAGTGGGTCAGGGAACTGAAGCTTTCTTT.

This clone was detected only a few times. The gene calls are TRBV27 and TRBJ1-2, with a tentative D call TRBD1 (5 bases). The CDR3 contains 15 residues. Germline CDR1 is MNHEY and CDR2 is SMNVEV (reference sequence). Trimming took off 3 bases at V and 4 bases at J, with 15 bases between the two ends. The CDR3 DNA reads as TGTGCCAGCAGTTTTGGTGGGGCAATCGGCTATGGCTACACCTTC. Translation: CASSFGGAIGYGYTF.

The chain is built from TRBV2 and TRBJ1-1; D is uncertain. The V gene lost 5 bases and the J gene lost 6 bases, with 7 bases spanning the gap. CDR1 SNHLY and CDR2 FYNNEI come from the germline V gene. The CDR3 is 11 amino acids. The CDR3, as DNA: TGTGCCAGCAGTCCCCTAGCTGAAGCTTTCTTT. It codes for CASSPLAEAFF.

The V and J genes are TRBV7-8 and TRBJ2-7; D is possibly TRBD2 (5 bases). This CDR3 contains 13 residues. Looked up from germline, CDR1 is SGHVS and CDR2 is FQNEAQ. The V and J ends lost 9 bases and 5 bases respectively, with 17 bases between them. The CDR3 is CASSDSFSDEQYF. The CDR3 DNA sequence: TGTGCCAGTTCGGACTCGTTTAGCGACGAGCAGTACTTC.

This clone was counted only a few times. This sequence joins TRBV29-1 and TRBJ1-4; unclear D gene. CDR3 length: 12 amino acids. V lost 6 bases, J lost 7 bases, and 12 bases lay in between. CDR1 and CDR2 from the germline V gene are SQVTM and ANQGSEA. Written as DNA, the CDR3 is TGCAGCGTACTCGGGGATCCTGAAAAACTGTTTTTT. It encodes CSVLGDPEKLFF. Full variable domain (remainder filled in from reference TRBV29-1 and TRBJ1-4): SAVISQKPSRDICQRGTSLTIQCQVDSQVTMMFWYRQQPGQSLTLIATANQGSEATYESGFVIDKFPISRPNLTFSTLTVSNMSPEDSSIYLCSVLGDPEKLFFGSGTQLSVL.

This clone was seen a handful of times. The J gene is TRBJ2-1, the V gene TRBV5-1; 7 positions match TRBD1. V dropped 0 bases and J dropped 5; count of bases not matched to a gene: 8. This CDR3 has 16 residues. Germline V gene data show CDR1 as SGHRS and CDR2 as YFSETQ. CDR3 loop: CASSLGGTGVHNEQFF. CDR3 bases: TGCGCCAGCAGCTTGGGGGGCACAGGGGTCCACAATGAGCAGTTCTTC. The whole variable domain, filled in from reference TRBV5-1 and TRBJ2-1, reads KAGVTQTPRYLIKTRGQQVTLSCSPISGHRSVSWYQQTPGQGLQFLFEYFSETQRNKGNFPGRFSGRQFSNSRSEMNVSTLELGDSALYLCASSLGGTGVHNEQFFGPGTRLTVL.

This clone came up a few times. This CDR3 is CASSPRQGGDTQYF. The CDR3 DNA sequence: TGTGCCAGCAGCCCGAGGCAGGGGGGAGATACGCAGTATTTT. V and J are TRBV5-6 and TRBJ2-3, with D maybe TRBD1 (7 bases). The CDR3 consists of 14 residues. V gave up 4 bases and J gave up 5 bases, with 14 bases separating them. In germline, CDR1 is SGHDT, CDR2 YYEEEE. Looking up the rest from reference TRBV5-6 and TRBJ2-3 gives the full variable domain: DAGVTQSPTHLIKTRGQQVTLRCSPKSGHDTVSWYQQALGQGPQFIFQYYEEEERQRGNFPDRFSGHQFPNYSSELNVNALLLGDSALYLCASSPRQGGDTQYFGPGTRLTVL.

The J gene is TRBJ2-5, the V gene TRBV6-5; D is unclear. Germline assignment: CDR1 MNHEY and CDR2 SVGAGI. Trimming stripped 0 bases from V and 5 bases from J, with 10 bases between. The CDR3 runs to 14 residues. In nucleotides, the CDR3 is TGTGCCAGCAGTTACTCGTTCTTGGCGGAGACCCAGTACTTC. This encodes CASSYSFLAETQYF.

This clone was seen a few times. The chain is built from TRBV29-1 and TRBJ2-1, with D possibly TRBD1 on 6 matching bases. Germline CDR1 SQVTM, CDR2 ANQGSEA. The CDR3 has 11 residues. Trimming removed 4 bases from V and 12 bases from J, with 13 bases in between. For the CDR3, the DNA is TGCAGCGTTGGGGGGTCGGACAGGCAGTTCTTC. Encoded protein: CSVGGSDRQFF.

This chain joins TRBV5-6 and TRBJ2-1; D is uncertain. Trimming removed 0 bases from V and 1 base from J, with 5 bases in between. This CDR3 contains 14 residues. The V gene's germline CDR1 is SGHDT and CDR2 YYEEEE. The DNA for the CDR3 is TGTGCCAGCAGCTTGGTCCGGTCCTACAATGAGCAGTTCTTC. Translation: CASSLVRSYNEQFF.

The chain's CDR3 is CASSGEDRGYEQYF. In nucleotides, the CDR3 is TGCGCCAGCAGCGGTGAGGACAGGGGCTACGAGCAGTACTTC. The V call is TRBV5-1, the J call TRBJ2-7, with TRBD1 identical over 9 bases. V trimming: 4 bases; J trimming: 3 bases; junction bases outside the gene matches: 5. Germline CDR1 and CDR2: SGHRS and YFSETQ. There are 14 residues in the CDR3.

This chain joins TRBV14 and TRBJ2-1, with D perhaps TRBD2 (6 bases). Per germline, CDR1 SGHDN and CDR2 FVKESK. Trimming removed 4 bases from V and 0 bases from J, with 10 bases in between. The CDR3 is 15 amino acids. The CDR3 protein is CASSPLRGSYNEQFF. DNA for the CDR3: TGTGCCAGCAGCCCTCTGCGGGGCTCCTACAATGAGCAGTTCTTC.

The rearrangement joins TRBV10-3 to TRBJ2-7; 8 positions match TRBD1. Trimming cost V 2 bases and J 2 bases; bases outside gene matches: 2. The CDR3 has 14 residues. Germline lookup yields CDR1 ENHRY and CDR2 SYGVKD. The CDR3, as DNA: TGTGCCATCAGTGAGCTGGACAGGGCCTACGAGCAGTACTTC. This encodes CAISELDRAYEQYF.

The count of this clone is one. V usage is TRBV30 and J usage is TRBJ2-4; a possible D gene is TRBD1 (6 bases). Germline V gene lookup returns CDR1 GTSNPN and CDR2 SVGIG (reference sequence). The CDR3 consists of 16 residues. V dropped 2 bases and J dropped 8 bases, with 22 bases sitting between them. Here the CDR3 DNA reads TGTGCCTGGAGTACTTACAGGGCGCTGACGCGTGACATTCAGTACTTC. Translated: CAWSTYRALTRDIQYF.

The chain carries TRBV2 and TRBJ1-5; 7 bases agree with TRBD1. Looked up from germline, CDR1 is SNHLY and CDR2 is FYNNEI. V lost 1 base to trimming and J lost 7 bases; unmatched junction nucleotides: 7. The CDR3 covers 15 residues. The CDR3 DNA follows: TGTGCCAGCAGTGAAGTGGCGACAGGGAACCAGCCCCAGCATTTT. Protein: CASSEVATGNQPQHF.

This clone was picked up a small number of times. The V call is TRBV13, the J call TRBJ1-1; D remains unclear. The CDR3 runs to 13 residues. Germline loops: CDR1 PRHDT, CDR2 FYEKMQ (reference sequence). Trimming stripped 1 base from V and 0 bases from J, with 3 bases between. This CDR3 reads CASSLAVNTEAFF. The CDR3 DNA follows: TGTGCCAGCAGCTTAGCAGTGAACACTGAAGCTTTCTTT.

The table lists this clone with a few counts. The chain recombines TRBV29-1 with TRBJ2-7; D is undetermined. The germline gives CDR1 SQVTM, CDR2 ANQGSEA. Deletions cut 4 bases from V and 2 bases from J, with 27 bases between. The CDR3 contains 18 residues. The DNA for the CDR3 is TGCAGCGTTGTGAAGACGTCGCAGAAAGAATTAATACCCTACGAGCAGTACTTC. Amino acids: CSVVKTSQKELIPYEQYF.

The rearrangement links TRBV4-3 to TRBJ1-6; D not certain. Trimming cost V 0 bases and J 5 bases, with 8 bases left between them. Germline-derived CDR1 and CDR2 are LGHNA and YSLEER. CDR3 size: 15 residues. Here the CDR3 reads CASSQEWSDNSPLHF. CDR3 nucleotides: TGCGCCAGCAGCCAAGAATGGTCCGATAATTCACCCCTCCACTTT.

V gene TRBV30 combines with J gene TRBJ1-1; 11 positions match TRBD1. CDR1 and CDR2 (germline): GTSNPN, SVGIG (reference sequence). There are 14 residues in the CDR3. The V and J ends lost 3 bases and 4 bases, in that order; junction bases with no gene match: 4. For the CDR3, the DNA is TGTGCCTGGAGGGGGGACAGGGGGACCACTGAAGCTTTCTTT. Protein product: CAWRGDRGTTEAFF.

A remark on this clone: One end of the junction fails to match germline, which may point to a read error. V is TRBV10-3 and J is TRBJ1-1; unclear D gene. The CDR3 totals 14 residues. From germline, CDR1 is ENHRY and CDR2 SYGVKD. The DNA for the CDR3 is TGTGCCAGCAGTTCACAACCGGGATACACTGAAGCTTTCTTT. Encoded protein: CASSSQPGYTEAFF.

This clone has just a few counts. The chain couples TRBV11-1 to TRBJ2-5, with 7 nucleotides matching TRBD1. CDR3 size: 14 residues. Germline V gives CDR1 SGHAT, CDR2 FQDESV (reference sequence). V lost 3 bases to trimming and J lost 2 bases; unmatched junction nucleotides: 3. The CDR3 coding sequence is TGTGCCAGCAGCTTCGGGACAGCACAAGAGACCCAGTACTTC. This encodes CASSFGTAQETQYF.

The chain carries TRBV27 and TRBJ2-7; D unclear. Looked up from germline, CDR1 is MNHEY and CDR2 is SMNVEV (reference sequence). The V end was cut by 4 bases, the J end by 1 base, with 17 bases between. There are 16 residues in the CDR3. For the CDR3, the DNA is TGTGCCAGCAGTTCCCTGGGCCTACAGTGGTCCTACGAGCAGTACTTC. Its protein product is CASSSLGLQWSYEQYF.

This chain connects TRBV4-1 to TRBJ1-5; 7 bases line up with TRBD1. The ends lost 4 bases at V and 7 bases at J; junction bases unmatched: 7. Germline CDR1 MGHRA, CDR2 YSYEKL. CDR3 length: 14 amino acids. CDR3 protein: CASSLRGLGQPQHF. The CDR3 DNA follows: TGCGCCAGCAGCCTAAGGGGGCTAGGGCAGCCCCAGCATTTT.

The rearrangement uses TRBV5-1 and TRBJ2-7; 8 bases line up with TRBD1. This CDR3 has 16 amino acids. V lost 4 bases, J lost 1 base, and 10 bases stayed unmatched. In germline, CDR1 is SGHRS, CDR2 YFSETQ. CDR3 coding DNA: TGCGCCAGCAGCGCGTCCAGGGGGCTTGTTTCCTACGAGCAGTACTTC. Translation: CASSASRGLVSYEQYF.